This is a list of T cell receptor beta chains from one sample in a study of technical replicates of blood from a few donors. Measured with immunoSEQ multiplex PCR; TCRdb has only the in-frame clones, and not every one. The sample consists of 75,000 to 95,000 clones, around nine tenths of them appearing once. Sequenced material: T cells isolated from PBMCs. The receptors stem from a human donor in good health. Both conserved end residues are part of each CDR3. A D gene is named only where the DNA matches it firmly. A row's size may be missing; if present it is once, few, many or a size class.

abundance,d_gene,v_gene,j_gene,CDR3nt,CDR3aa
-,-,TRBV5-4,TRBJ2-2,TGTGCCAGCAGCTTGGGACTACCGAACACCGGGGAGCTGTTTTTT,CASSLGLPNTGELFF
-,-,TRBV5-8,TRBJ2-7,TGTGCCAGCAGGCCGCTTTTTACTTTCTCCTACGAGCAGTACTTC,CASRPLFTFSYEQYF
-,TRBD1,TRBV28,TRBJ2-5,TGTGCCAGCAGCAGGGGACAGGGGTACGAGACCCAGTACTTC,CASSRGQGYETQYF
-,TRBD1,TRBV4-1,TRBJ1-5,TGCGCCAGCAGCCAAGCTCAGGGGGCTATCGGCAATCAGCCCCAGCATTTT,CASSQAQGAIGNQPQHF
-,TRBD1,TRBV11-1,TRBJ2-7,TGTGCCAGCAGCCAATGGACAGGGGCCTACGAGCAGTACTTC,CASSQWTGAYEQYF
once,TRBD2,TRBV11-3,TRBJ2-3,TGTGCCAGCAGCTTAGCCCTAGCGGGAGGCACAGATACGCAGTATTTT,CASSLALAGGTDTQYF
-,TRBD2,TRBV6-1,TRBJ2-3,TGTGCCAGCAGTGAGCCCTGGCGGGGGAGCACAGATACGCAGTATTTT,CASSEPWRGSTDTQYF
-,-,TRBV11-1,TRBJ2-6,TGTGCCAGCAGTCGGAGGGAAAACGGGGCCAACGTCCTGACTTTC,CASSRRENGANVLTF
-,TRBD1,TRBV19,TRBJ1-5,TGTGCCAGTAAAGACAGGGTTAGAGTTTCGGATCAGCCCCAGCATTTT,CASKDRVRVSDQPQHF
-,-,TRBV2,TRBJ2-5,TGTGCCAGCAGTGCGGGGGTCCAAGAGACCCAGTACTTC,CASSAGVQETQYF
-,-,TRBV2,TRBJ2-5,TGTGCCAGCAGTGGGCAGACCCAGTACTTC,CASSGQTQYF
-,-,TRBV5-1,TRBJ2-6,TGCGCCAGCAGTTATCCAGGGACTGGGGCCAACGTCCTGACTTTC,CASSYPGTGANVLTF
-,-,TRBV19,TRBJ2-1,TGTGCCAGTAACCCGACAGGATACAATGAGCAGTTCTTC,CASNPTGYNEQFF
once,-,TRBV5-1,TRBJ1-1,TGCGCCAGCAGCTTGGCCTCGGGGGGCGGGGGCACTGAAGCTTTCTTT,CASSLASGGGGTEAFF
-,TRBD2,TRBV10-1,TRBJ2-2,TGCGCCAGCAGTGAGTCGAATAGCGGGGCCACCACCGGGGAGCTGTTTTTT,CASSESNSGATTGELFF
-,-,TRBV15,TRBJ2-7,TGTGCCACCAGCAGAGATACAGGACACTACGAGCAGTACTTC,CATSRDTGHYEQYF
-,-,TRBV28,TRBJ2-7,TGTGCCAGCAGTGAAACAGCGGGCTACGAGCAGTACTTC,CASSETAGYEQYF
-,-,TRBV7-6,TRBJ2-2,TGTGCCAGCAGCTTAGGGGGGCAGGATATCACCGCCGGGGAGCTGTTTTTT,CASSLGGQDITAGELFF
-,-,TRBV7-9,TRBJ2-3,TGTGCCAGCAGCTTAGAGACAGGCACAGATACGCAGTATTTT,CASSLETGTDTQYF
-,-,TRBV7-3,TRBJ2-2,TGTGCCAGCAGCGTCGCGGTGGCGGGGGCTACCACCGGGGAGCTGTTTTTT,CASSVAVAGATTGELFF
-,-,TRBV4-2,TRBJ2-2,TGTGCCAGCAGCCAAGATCCCGTAAACACCGGGGAGCTGTTTTTT,CASSQDPVNTGELFF
-,-,TRBV11-2,TRBJ2-1,TGTGCCAGCAGCTTAGATCCCCTAGCCGGTGAGCAGTTCTTC,CASSLDPLAGEQFF
-,-,TRBV6-1,TRBJ1-6,TGTGCCAGCAGACGGGAGATGGATTCACCCCTCCACTTT,CASRREMDSPLHF
-,-,TRBV27,TRBJ2-1,TGTGCCAGCAGTTTAAGCTGGACAGCTCCGGGTGAGCAGTTCTTC,CASSLSWTAPGEQFF
-,-,TRBV7-9,TRBJ1-1,TGTGCCAGCCGTAGGGGCGGGGACACTGAAGCTTTCTTT,CASRRGGDTEAFF
-,-,TRBV5-1,TRBJ2-1,TGCGCCAGCAGCTTGGCGGGGTTAAATGAGCAGTTCTTC,CASSLAGLNEQFF
-,TRBD2,TRBV5-1,TRBJ2-1,TGCGCCAGCAGCTTGCTAGCGGGAGATCCGAATGAGCAGTTCTTC,CASSLLAGDPNEQFF
-,-,TRBV13,TRBJ2-1,TGTGCCAGCAGCCTCGGGATGATCCACAATGAGCAGTTCTTC,CASSLGMIHNEQFF
-,TRBD1,TRBV4-1,TRBJ1-5,TGCGCCAGCAGCCTCCTGGGGGACAGGGGATATAGCAATCAGCCCCAGCATTTT,CASSLLGDRGYSNQPQHF
-,-,TRBV18,TRBJ2-7,TGTGCCAGCTCACCCCTAGGCTTCTCCTACGAGCAGTACTTC,CASSPLGFSYEQYF
-,-,TRBV27,TRBJ2-1,TGTGCCAGCAGTTTATCGGGGCGGGGTCCCTACAATGAGCAGTTCTTC,CASSLSGRGPYNEQFF
-,TRBD2,TRBV5-5,TRBJ2-7,TGTGCCAGCAGCTTGGGGTACCTAGCGGCGAGCTCCTACGAGCAGTACTTC,CASSLGYLAASSYEQYF
-,-,TRBV27,TRBJ1-4,TGTGCCAGCAGTGCCCTATACGCCGGTGAAAAACTGTTTTTT,CASSALYAGEKLFF
-,TRBD2,TRBV5-1,TRBJ2-1,TGCGCCAGCAGGCTAGCGGGGGGTCAGGAGAATGAGCAGTTCTTC,CASRLAGGQENEQFF
-,TRBD1,TRBV2,TRBJ2-3,TGTGCCAGCAATTTACAGGGGGACACAGATACGCAGTATTTT,CASNLQGDTDTQYF
-,-,TRBV9,TRBJ2-1,TGTGCCAGCAGCCCTGAGCCAGGCTACAATGAGCAGTTCTTC,CASSPEPGYNEQFF
-,TRBD1,TRBV4-1,TRBJ2-3,TGCGCCAGCAGCCAATTTAACAGGGGACAGTCCACAGATACGCAGTATTTT,CASSQFNRGQSTDTQYF
-,TRBD1,TRBV6-1,TRBJ2-1,TGTGCCAGCAGTGAGAGGGACAGGGGGCGGGATGAGCAGTTCTTC,CASSERDRGRDEQFF
-,TRBD2,TRBV14,TRBJ2-1,TGTGCCAGCAGCCAAGCGGGAGGAAGGAATGAGCAGTTCTTC,CASSQAGGRNEQFF
few,TRBD1,TRBV7-8,TRBJ1-1,TGTGCCAGCAGCTTAAACAGGGGCGGGTATGAAGCTTTCTTT,CASSLNRGGYEAFF
-,-,TRBV7-9,TRBJ2-7,TGTGCCAGCAGCCCAGTTAACACCTACGAGCAGTACTTC,CASSPVNTYEQYF
once,TRBD1,TRBV11-2,TRBJ2-5,TGTGCCAGCAGTTATACCGGGACAGGGGGTGGAGAGACCCAGTACTTC,CASSYTGTGGGETQYF